The text below deals with one T cell receptor beta chain. The germline CDR1 and CDR2 sequences are GTSNPN and SVGIG (reference sequence). This CDR3 has 13 residues. V was cut by 0 bases and J by 4 bases, with 9 bases left in between. Assay: immunoSEQ multiplex PCR; the TCRdb copy retains only in-frame clones and omits some. The sample holds 20,000 to 30,000 clones; roughly 85% are singletons and the top ten take about 12%. The record originates from a study of OX40 agonist ivuxolimab in advanced cancers. Study details: Three patients got partial responses; one had hepatocellular carcinoma and two had cutaneous melanoma.

The TCR was taken from an adult with an advanced solid tumor such as melanoma, head and neck, liver or kidney cancer. The starting material was CD4+ or CD8+ T cells sorted from blood, obtained in a trial of the OX40 agonist ivuxolimab. The V gene is TRBV30, the J gene TRBJ1-1; possibly TRBD1 for D (5 bases). This CDR3 is CAWSVGGGTEAFF. In DNA, the CDR3 is TGTGCCTGGAGTGTCGGGGGAGGCACTGAAGCTTTCTTT. The full variable domain, its missing parts supplied by reference TRBV30 and TRBJ1-1, is SQTIHQWPATLVQPVGSPLSLECTVEGTSNPNLYWYRQAAGRGLQLLFYSVGIGQISSEVPQNLSASRPQDRQFILSSKKLLLSDSGFYLCAWSVGGGTEAFFGQGTRLTVV.